Only a few counts were recorded for the clone carrying this T cell receptor (beta chain). The target antigen is unknown. This entry belongs to a study of blood T cells in healthy people across ages. V shed 3 bases and J shed 2 bases, with 8 bases lying between them. Germline CDR1 ENHRY, CDR2 SYGVKD. The CDR3 spans 14 residues. Study-wide results and limits: Strong correlation existed between TCR beta diversity and naive T cell percentage. Observed TCR beta diversity per million T cells went down as age went up. This fall followed a roughly linear course with age.

With a J-beta primer mix and a sample-barcoded 5' primer, a second PCR ran roughly 6 to 11 cycles. TCRdb re-derived calls from the 5' RACE reads in MiXCR, one entry per CDR3 protein. The table lists roughly 1.6 million distinct CDR3 sequences, around 36% of them singletons. The V call is TRBV10-3, the J call TRBJ1-5, with D tentatively TRBD1 (5 bases). The sample comprised blood. This TCR was sampled from a woman aged 30 to 39 in good health. CDR3 sequence reads: CAISDPRGNQPQHF. In DNA form, the CDR3 reads TGTGCCATCAGTGACCCCAGGGGCAATCAGCCCCAGCATTTT.